This T cell receptor beta chain is drawn from a study of cytomegalovirus exposure and HLA in healthy donors. About the research overall: In an early release, HLA-typed donors contributed about 80 million unique TCR sequences. Whole-study findings and limits: Listed as cytomegalovirus-associated were 150 or so TCR beta chains. Later analysis identified a missense DCLRE1C variant that was linked to TCR beta V- and J-gene trimming. Reports described diagnosis of cytomegalovirus status by the classifier as highly specific and sensitive.

Details on this clone: Antigen unknown.

CDR3 length: 15 residues. Germline-derived CDR1 and CDR2 are SGHDT and YYEEEE. V was cut by 0 bases and J by 3 bases, with 9 bases left in between. The PCR made use of 60 Vbeta and 13 Jbeta primers. TCRdb's copy holds only in-frame clones and misses some; the assay was immunoSEQ multiplex PCR. The repertoire holds 200,000 or so clones, with 76% as singletons. The rearrangement links TRBV5-6 to TRBJ2-2, with D tentatively TRBD1 (5 bases). The sample taken for sequencing was PBMCs. The receptor comes from a man younger than 35 in good health and CMV-seronegative. CDR3 region: CASSLGVRDTGELFF. The CDR3 DNA reads as TGTGCCAGCAGCTTGGGAGTCAGGGACACCGGGGAGCTGTTTTTT.